Sequencing of this T cell receptor beta chain was carried out in a study of response to subunit inactivated influenza vaccine. This clonotype appeared a few times. V lost 7 bases to trimming and J lost 3 bases; unmatched junction nucleotides: 9. Germline lookup yields CDR1 DFQATT and CDR2 SNEGSKA (reference sequence). CDR3 length: 13 amino acids. TCRdb fed the RT-PCR reads into MiXCR, producing one record per CDR3 protein. The sample contains around 500,000 distinct CDR3 sequences, roughly 9.8% of which appear only once. The sequencing used PBMCs from blood, collected roughly 6 weeks after vaccination. The chain combines TRBV20-1 with TRBJ2-7; the match to TRBD2 covers 7 bases. The source of this sequence is a man aged 45-65 years who received an inactivated influenza vaccine. The CDR3 region has the DNA TGCAGTGTTGGGGCGGGAGAGCGCTACGAGCAGTACTTC. This encodes CSVGAGERYEQYF.